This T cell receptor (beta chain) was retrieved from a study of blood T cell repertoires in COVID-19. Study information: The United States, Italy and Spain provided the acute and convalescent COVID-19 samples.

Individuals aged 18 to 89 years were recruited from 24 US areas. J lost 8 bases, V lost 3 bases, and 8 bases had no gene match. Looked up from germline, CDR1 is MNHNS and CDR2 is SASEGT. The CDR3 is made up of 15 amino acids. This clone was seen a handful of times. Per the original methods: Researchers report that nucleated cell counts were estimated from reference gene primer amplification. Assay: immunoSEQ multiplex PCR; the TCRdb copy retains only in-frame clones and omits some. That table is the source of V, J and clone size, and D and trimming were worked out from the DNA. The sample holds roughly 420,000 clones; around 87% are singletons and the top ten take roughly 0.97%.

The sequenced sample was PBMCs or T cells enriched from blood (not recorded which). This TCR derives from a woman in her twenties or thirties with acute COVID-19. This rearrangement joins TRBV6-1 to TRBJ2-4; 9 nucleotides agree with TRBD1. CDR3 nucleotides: TGTGCCAGCAGTGAGACCGAGACAGGGGGGCACATTCAGTACTTC. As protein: CASSETETGGHIQYF.